A single sample gave rise to the 23 T cell receptor beta chains below, sequenced in a study of blood T cells in healthy people across ages. PCR was performed a second time for roughly 7 to 12 cycles using a sample-barcoded 5' primer and a J-beta primer mix. TCRdb passed the 5' RACE reads through MiXCR, listing each CDR3 protein once. This sample has 850,000 to 1,000,000 distinct CDR3 sequences, with roughly 50% found just once. Sequencing used blood. These receptors were obtained from a man younger than 40 in good health.

The rearrangement links TRBV12-3 or TRBV12-4 to TRBJ2-7, with 7 bases identical to TRBD1. This CDR3 region has 13 residues. V was clipped by 7 bases and J by 5 bases; unmatched bases: 8. CDR3 sequence: CASTQRDRDEQYF. CDR3 in DNA: TGTGCCAGCACCCAACGCGACAGGGACGAGCAGTACTTC.

A word on this clonotype: This may arise from a read error, as a much more abundant clone is one base away. The conserved closing phenylalanine or tryptophan is absent in this CDR3, likely reflecting a read error. The V and J genes are TRBV6-2 or TRBV6-3 and TRBJ2-1, with 10 bases that match TRBD2. Germline V gene lookup returns CDR1 MNHEY and CDR2 SVGEGT. The CDR3 is 16 amino acids. V lost 5 bases, J lost 1 base, and 5 bases stayed unmatched. This chain's CDR3 is CASSPTSGSSYNEQFI. CDR3 nucleotide sequence: TGTGCCAGCAGTCCGACTAGCGGGTCTTCCTACAATGAGCAGTTCATC.

This clonotype was detected a few times. The gene calls are TRBV3-1 and TRBJ2-7, with D tentatively TRBD1 (8 bases). This CDR3 is 15 amino acids long. The V end lost 5 bases, the J end lost 5 bases, and 19 bases lay between the germline ends. The germline V gene has CDR1 LGHDT and CDR2 YNNKEL (reference sequence). Here the CDR3 DNA reads TGTGCCAGCAGCGCACGGACAGGGAGGGGAAACGAGCAGTACTTC. Translation gives CASSARTGRGNEQYF.

The J gene is TRBJ1-1, the V gene TRBV25-1, with 8 bases matching TRBD1. Trimming cost V 4 bases and J 5 bases; bases outside gene matches: 18. The CDR3 covers 18 residues. CDR1 is MGHDK, CDR2 SYGVNS, per germline. The CDR3 protein is CASSAPPGQGGTTTEAFF. The CDR3 nucleotides are TGTGCCAGCAGTGCCCCCCCTGGACAGGGAGGGACGACGACTGAAGCTTTCTTT.

CDR3 coding DNA: TGCAGTGCTAGTACGAGGGGCCGCTATAATTCACCCCTCCACTTT. Its translation is CSASTRGRYNSPLHF. This sequence joins TRBV20-1 and TRBJ1-6, with a tentative D call TRBD1 (5 bases). This CDR3 region has 15 residues. Germline CDR1 DFQATT, CDR2 SNEGSKA (reference sequence). V lost 3 bases and J lost 3, with 12 bases in between.

This chain uses TRBV12-3 or TRBV12-4 with TRBJ2-5; 12 bases agree with TRBD2. The V gene end was trimmed by 4 bases and the J gene end by 11 bases; junction bases not matched to a gene: 11. The CDR3 has 15 amino acids. Written as DNA, the CDR3 is TGTGCCAGCAGTTCGACTAGCGGGGGCTCTAGCAAGCAGTACTTC. Its translation: CASSSTSGGSSKQYF.

A note on this clonotype: At one boundary the junction diverges from the germline segment, which might be a read error. V gene TRBV11-3 combines with J gene TRBJ2-5; 9 bases match TRBD1. The CDR3 is made up of 17 amino acids. CDR1 and CDR2 (germline): SGHNT, YENEEA. CDR3 sequence reads: CAGSLVSGQGIGETQYF. The CDR3 region has the DNA TGTGCCGGCAGCTTAGTTTCGGGACAGGGAATAGGAGAGACCCAGTACTTC.

This clonotype was found a few times. The chain uses TRBV4-1 and TRBJ2-7; TRBD1 matches at 7 bases. Germline V gene data show CDR1 as MGHRA and CDR2 as YSYEKL. The CDR3 is made up of 15 amino acids. V dropped 6 bases and J dropped 3; count of bases not matched to a gene: 11. The DNA of the CDR3 is TGCGCCAGCAGTCAGGCGGACAGGTCAGGCTACGAGCAGTACTTC. It specifies CASSQADRSGYEQYF.

The chain joins TRBV7-2 to TRBJ2-2; D call uncertain. V lost 3 bases, J lost 7 bases, and 9 bases lay in between. From germline, CDR1 is SGHTA and CDR2 FQGNSA. This CDR3 region has 13 residues. The CDR3 DNA is TGTGCCAGCAGCTTTCACAGCGACGGGGAGCTGTTTTTT. Translating gives CASSFHSDGELFF.

There are a few counts of this clonotype. The chain has TRBV5-1 and TRBJ2-7, with 7 bases that match TRBD1. The CDR3 runs to 14 residues. Germline CDR1 SGHRS, CDR2 YFSETQ. V lost 3 bases, J lost 3 bases, and 6 bases stayed unmatched. The CDR3 reads CASSSRQGFYEQYF. CDR3 DNA: TGCGCCAGCAGCTCCAGACAGGGTTTCTACGAGCAGTACTTC.

The chain has TRBV6-5 and TRBJ2-7; 9 bases fit TRBD1. The CDR3 consists of 16 residues. Germline CDR1 is MNHEY and CDR2 is SVGAGI. V lost 0 bases and J lost 5; bases outside the gene matches: 8. The CDR3 region has the DNA TGTGCCAGCAGTTACTCGAACAGGGGGCGTCTAAACGAGCAGTACTTC. Its translation: CASSYSNRGRLNEQYF.

The rearrangement links TRBV3-1 to TRBJ1-4, with D hard to call. Per germline, CDR1 LGHDT and CDR2 YNNKEL (reference sequence). Trimming shortened V by 1 base and J by 7 bases, and 1 base separated the two germline ends. The CDR3 has 11 residues. The CDR3 DNA sequence: TGTGCCAGCAGCCAAGTTGAAAAACTGTTTTTT. This sequence encodes CASSQVEKLFF.

This clonotype was seen only a few times. The V call is TRBV20-1, the J call TRBJ2-5; possibly TRBD2 for D (6 bases). The germline V and J ends were trimmed by 5 bases and 0 bases, with 10 bases remaining between them. The CDR3 contains 13 residues. The V gene's germline CDR1 is DFQATT and CDR2 SNEGSKA (reference sequence). For the CDR3, the DNA is TGCAGTGCTCCTAGCGAGTACCAAGAGACCCAGTACTTC. Translated: CSAPSEYQETQYF.

This clonotype was observed at least ten times. CDR3 residues: CASSLAAYEQYF. The CDR3 DNA reads as TGTGCCAGCAGCTTAGCGGCCTACGAGCAGTACTTC. V gene TRBV5-6 combines with J gene TRBJ2-7, with a weak D call TRBD2 (5 bases). Germline V CDR1 and CDR2: SGHDT, YYEEEE. V lost 2 bases and J 2 bases, leaving 5 bases between the germline ends. The CDR3 sequence is 12 residues long.

This clonotype was found a few times. J is TRBJ2-3 and V is TRBV6-5, with a possible D match to TRBD1 (5 bases). Germline V gene sequence: CDR1 MNHEY, CDR2 SVGAGI. The ends were cut back, 6 bases at V and 2 bases at J, with 6 bases in the middle. The CDR3 extends over 12 amino acids. DNA of the CDR3: TGTGCCAGCAGGGACACCACAGATACGCAGTATTTT. This translates into CASRDTTDTQYF.

The chain combines TRBV25-1 with TRBJ1-2; a weak D match, TRBD1 (5 bases). There are 17 residues in the CDR3. Germline loops: CDR1 MGHDK, CDR2 SYGVNS. V gave up 2 bases and J gave up 1 base, with 17 bases separating them. The DNA of the CDR3 is TGTGCCAGCAGTGAAGTTTCGCAGGGCAAAAATAACTATGGCTACACCTTC. It codes for CASSEVSQGKNNYGYTF.

The chain joins TRBV30 to TRBJ2-7, with a weak D call TRBD2 (5 bases). The CDR3 has 13 amino acids. With 2 bases removed from V and 2 bases from J, the gap between germline ends came to 10 bases. Germline loops: CDR1 GTSNPN, CDR2 SVGIG (reference sequence). The CDR3 sequence is CAWSYGVTYEQYF. As DNA, the CDR3 is TGTGCCTGGAGTTACGGGGTTACCTACGAGCAGTACTTC.

In DNA form, the CDR3 reads TGCAGTGCGAATAGAATCTACGAGCAGTACTTC. Protein product: CSANRIYEQYF. The rearrangement joins TRBV20-1 to TRBJ2-7; D unresolved. Germline values: CDR1 DFQATT, CDR2 SNEGSKA (reference sequence). CDR3 length equals 11 residues. Trimming removed 6 bases at V and 3 bases at J, with 9 bases between.

By share of the sample, this clonotype is medium-sized. The CDR3 is CASSQGDRDNEQFF. DNA for the CDR3: TGTGCCAGCAGCCAAGGAGACAGGGACAATGAGCAGTTCTTC. The chain uses TRBV4-2 and TRBJ2-1; 7 bases align to TRBD1. Germline CDR1 reads LGHNA; CDR2 reads YNFKEQ. The CDR3 length is 14 residues. V dropped 1 base and J dropped 5; count of bases not matched to a gene: 2.

The genes are TRBV28 and TRBJ1-5, with 9 bases matching TRBD1. The V and J ends lost 5 bases and 7 bases, in that order; junction bases with no gene match: 6. The CDR3 covers 14 residues. Germline V gives CDR1 MDHEN, CDR2 SYDVKM. DNA of the CDR3: TGTGCCAGCAGTGACGGGACAGGGTTGCAGCCCCAGCATTTT. Its translation: CASSDGTGLQPQHF.

This clonotype was detected a few times. The chain couples TRBV6-2 or TRBV6-3 to TRBJ2-7; no reliable D call. The germline V gene has CDR1 MNHEY and CDR2 SVGEGT. CDR3 length: 11 amino acids. Between the trimmed V and J ends, which lost 1 base and 6 bases, there was a span of 4 bases. Written as DNA, the CDR3 is TGTGCCAGCAGTTACTACGGCGAGCAGTACTTC. As protein: CASSYYGEQYF.

The V and J genes are TRBV6-6 and TRBJ2-4, with unresolved D. Germline CDR1 reads MNHNY; CDR2 reads SVGAGI (reference sequence). Trimming took 5 bases from V and 0 from J, leaving 8 bases between them. This CDR3 is built from 14 residues. The CDR3 DNA is TGTGCCAGCAGTACCTCGGGAGCCAAAAACATTCAGTACTTC. Translated: CASSTSGAKNIQYF.

The V gene is TRBV12-3 or TRBV12-4, the J gene TRBJ1-2; D not certain. Trimming removed 3 bases from V and 4 bases from J, with 9 bases in between. The CDR3 extends over 13 amino acids. The CDR3 DNA reads TGTGCCAGCAGTTTCAACAAACTCTATGGCTACACCTTC. Translated: CASSFNKLYGYTF.